This TCR beta chain is drawn from a study of radiation and T cells in renal cell carcinoma. Time point here: blood 4 weeks post-SBRT, at nephrectomy. Treatment reported: 15 Gy SBRT to primary tumor, nephrectomy 4 weeks later. Nephrectomy followed 15 Gy stereotactic body radiation by 4 weeks. This renal cell carcinoma was of the clear cell type. Clones were read by immunoSEQ multiplex PCR, and TCRdb kept only the in-frame ones, dropping some. The sample has some 46,000 clones, 65% to 85% seen once. Trimming cost V 3 bases and J 0 bases, with 13 bases left between them. CDR3 length: 16 residues. Germline lookup yields CDR1 MNHNS and CDR2 SASEGT. A word on this clone: The target antigen is unknown.

Broader study findings: In blood, top tumor clones expanded by 2 weeks, shrinking by 4. Without pretreatment biopsies, baseline tumor clonotype presence was undetermined.

The rearrangement links TRBV6-1 to TRBJ2-3; D perhaps matches TRBD2 (6 bases). This specimen was blood, taken from a patient whose treatment included radiotherapy and nephrectomy. This TCR was sampled from a woman in her seventies with renal cell carcinoma. In DNA form, the CDR3 reads TGTGCCAGCAGTGAGGAGGGCGGACTGAGCACAGATACGCAGTATTTT. It codes for CASSEEGGLSTDTQYF.